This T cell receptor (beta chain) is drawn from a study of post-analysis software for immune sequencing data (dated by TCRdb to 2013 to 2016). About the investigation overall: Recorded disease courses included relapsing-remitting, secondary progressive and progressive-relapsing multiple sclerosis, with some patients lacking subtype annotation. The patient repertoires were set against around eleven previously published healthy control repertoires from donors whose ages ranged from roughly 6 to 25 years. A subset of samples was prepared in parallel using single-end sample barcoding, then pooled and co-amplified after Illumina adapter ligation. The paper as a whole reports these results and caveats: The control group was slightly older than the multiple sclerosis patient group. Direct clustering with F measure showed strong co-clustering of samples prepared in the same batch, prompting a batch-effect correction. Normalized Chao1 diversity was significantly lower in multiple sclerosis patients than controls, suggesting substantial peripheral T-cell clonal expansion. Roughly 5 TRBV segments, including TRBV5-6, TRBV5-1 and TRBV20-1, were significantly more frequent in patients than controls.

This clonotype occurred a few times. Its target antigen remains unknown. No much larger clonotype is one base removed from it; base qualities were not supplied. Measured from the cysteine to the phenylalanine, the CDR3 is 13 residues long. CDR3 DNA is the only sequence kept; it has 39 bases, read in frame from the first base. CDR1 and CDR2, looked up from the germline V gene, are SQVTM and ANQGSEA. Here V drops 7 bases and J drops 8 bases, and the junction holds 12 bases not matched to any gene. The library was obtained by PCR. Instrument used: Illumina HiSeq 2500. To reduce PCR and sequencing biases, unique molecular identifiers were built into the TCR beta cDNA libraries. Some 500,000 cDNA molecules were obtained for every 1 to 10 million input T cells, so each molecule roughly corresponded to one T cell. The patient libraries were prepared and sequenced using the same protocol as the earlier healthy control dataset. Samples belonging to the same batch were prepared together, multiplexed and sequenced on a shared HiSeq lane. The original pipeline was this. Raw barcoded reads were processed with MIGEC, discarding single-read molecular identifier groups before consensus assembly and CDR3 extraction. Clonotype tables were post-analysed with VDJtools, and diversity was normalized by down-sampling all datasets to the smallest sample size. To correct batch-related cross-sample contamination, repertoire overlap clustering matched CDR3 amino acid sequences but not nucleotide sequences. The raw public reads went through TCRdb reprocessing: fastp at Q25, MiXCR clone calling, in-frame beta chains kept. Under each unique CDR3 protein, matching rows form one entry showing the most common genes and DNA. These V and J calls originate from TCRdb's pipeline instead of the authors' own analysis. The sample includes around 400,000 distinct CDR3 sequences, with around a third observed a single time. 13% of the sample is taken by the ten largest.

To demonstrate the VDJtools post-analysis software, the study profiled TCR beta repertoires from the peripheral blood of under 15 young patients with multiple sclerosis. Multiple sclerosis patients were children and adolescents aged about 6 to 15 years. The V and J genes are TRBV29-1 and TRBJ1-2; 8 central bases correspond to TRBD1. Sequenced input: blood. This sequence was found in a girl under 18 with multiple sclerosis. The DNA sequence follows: TGCAGCGACGGAAGTCAGGGGGCGCGGGGCTACACCTTC. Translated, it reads CSDGSQGARGYTF.